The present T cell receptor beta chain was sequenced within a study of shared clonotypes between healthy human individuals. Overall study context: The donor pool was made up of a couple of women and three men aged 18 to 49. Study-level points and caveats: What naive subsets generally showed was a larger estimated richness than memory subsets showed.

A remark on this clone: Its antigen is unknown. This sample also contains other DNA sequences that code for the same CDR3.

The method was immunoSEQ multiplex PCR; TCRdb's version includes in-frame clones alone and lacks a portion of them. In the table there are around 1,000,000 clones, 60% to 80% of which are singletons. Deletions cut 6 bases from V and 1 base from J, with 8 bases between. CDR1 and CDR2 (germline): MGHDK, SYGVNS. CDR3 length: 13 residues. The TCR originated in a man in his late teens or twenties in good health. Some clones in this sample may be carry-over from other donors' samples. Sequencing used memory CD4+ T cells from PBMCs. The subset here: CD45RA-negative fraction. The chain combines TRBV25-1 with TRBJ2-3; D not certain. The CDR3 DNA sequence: TGTGCCAGCAGGGGTTCGGGCACAGATACGCAGTATTTT. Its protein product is CASRGSGTDTQYF.